This T cell receptor beta chain stems from a study of blood T cell repertoires in COVID-19. Sequencing was performed with immunoSEQ multiplex PCR; in TCRdb, only in-frame clones are kept and a portion is missing. The data contain approximately 200,000 clones, nearly 90% of them singletons. The sequence was collected from a woman between 40 and 55 years old with acute COVID-19. The sequenced material came from PBMCs or T cells enriched from blood (not recorded which).

DNA of the CDR3: TGTGCCAGCAGTTCGCATCGACAGGGGAACTATGGCTACACCTTC. It translates to CASSSHRQGNYGYTF. The V and J genes are TRBV6-2 or TRBV6-3 and TRBJ1-2; TRBD1 aligns across 8 bases. V shed 4 bases and J 2 bases; nucleotides not matched to a gene: 6. From germline, CDR1 is MNHEY and CDR2 SVGEGT. This CDR3 is built from 15 residues.